This is a list of T cell receptor beta chains from one sample in a study of response to subunit inactivated influenza vaccine. TCRdb itself ran the RT-PCR reads through MiXCR, one entry per CDR3 protein. This sample yields under 200,000 distinct CDR3 sequences, of which about 10% are seen a single time; about a third belongs to the top ten. Sequenced material: CD8+ T cells sorted from PBMCs, taken less than 30 months after vaccination. These TCRs come from a man between 45 and 75 years old who received an inactivated influenza vaccine. CDR3s include the opening cysteine and the closing phenylalanine or tryptophan. A D gene is named only where the DNA matches it firmly. Size values are once, few and many counts, or a class for expanded clones, and some rows have none.

D gene	CDR3 length	J gene	clone size	V gene	CDR3 protein	CDR3 DNA
TRBD1	16	TRBJ2-1	few	TRBV4-3	CASSHLQGASGNEQFF	TGCGCCAGCAGCCACCTACAGGGGGCAAGCGGCAATGAGCAGTTCTTC
.	11	TRBJ2-1	.	TRBV28	CASSSSIEQFF	TGTGCCAGCAGTTCGTCGATTGAGCAGTTCTTC
TRBD1	16	TRBJ1-2	.	TRBV27	CASSPGTGGQGYGYTF	TGTGCCAGCAGTCCCGGGACAGGGGGGCAAGGCTATGGCTACACCTTC
.	12	TRBJ2-1	few	TRBV9	CASSVAGYEQFF	TGTGCCAGCAGCGTAGCGGGCTATGAGCAGTTCTTC
.	13	TRBJ2-7	.	TRBV7-6	CASSLNSFYEQYF	TGTGCCAGCAGCTTAAACAGCTTCTACGAGCAGTACTTC
TRBD1	15	TRBJ1-1	few	TRBV12-3/TRBV12-4	CASTRTGVGNTEAFF	TGTGCCAGCACCCGTACAGGGGTAGGGAACACTGAAGCTTTCTTT
TRBD2	18	TRBJ2-3	few	TRBV24-1	CATSDLADSGGRTDTQYF	TGTGCCACCAGTGATTTGGCCGATAGCGGGGGCCGCACAGATACGCAGTATTTT
.	15	TRBJ1-2	.	TRBV4-2	CASSQAETDVYGYTF	TGTGCCAGCAGCCAAGCGGAGACGGATGTGTATGGCTACACCTTC
.	15	TRBJ2-7	once	TRBV25-1	CASSWALNSYNEQYF	TGTGCCAGCAGCTGGGCCCTGAACTCCTACAATGAGCAGTACTTC
TRBD1	13	TRBJ1-3	few	TRBV5-6	CASSPTGECTIYF	TGTGCCAGCAGTCCGACAGGGGAGTGCACCATATATTTT
.	14	TRBJ2-5	few	TRBV13	CASSRAVAGETQYF	TGTGCCAGCAGCAGAGCCGTGGCCGGAGAGACCCAGTACTTC
TRBD1	15	TRBJ1-1	few	TRBV5-1	CASSLAGPGGNEAFF	TGCGCCAGCAGCTTGGCCGGACCAGGGGGAAATGAAGCTTTCTTT
.	10	TRBJ2-7	many	TRBV10-2	CASGSREQYF	TGCGCCAGCGGATCGAGAGAGCAGTACTTC
.	16	TRBJ2-5	many	TRBV6-5	CASSYQPPGFEETQYF	TGTGCCAGCAGTTACCAACCCCCAGGGTTTGAAGAGACCCAGTACTTC
.	16	TRBJ2-1	.	TRBV21-1	CASSNGGGTRPNEQFF	TGTGCCAGCAGCAATGGGGGTGGGACTAGGCCCAATGAGCAGTTCTTC
.	14	TRBJ2-4	many	TRBV7-9	CASSGELTRNIQYF	TGTGCCAGCAGCGGGGAACTAACCAGAAACATTCAGTACTTC
.	16	TRBJ2-1	few	TRBV20-1	CSAPRYPGLRPNEQFF	TGCAGTGCTCCTCGCTACCCGGGACTCAGACCCAATGAGCAGTTCTTC
TRBD2	15	TRBJ2-3	many	TRBV9	CASSASGSNTDTQYF	TGTGCCAGCAGCGCTAGCGGATCCAACACAGATACGCAGTATTTT
.	13	TRBJ2-7	.	TRBV6-2/TRBV6-3	CASMGSPWYEQYF	TGTGCCAGCATGGGATCCCCGTGGTACGAGCAGTACTTC
.	15	TRBJ2-7	few	TRBV6-1	CASSEWAGTSYEQYF	TGTGCCAGCAGTGAATGGGCAGGGACGTCCTACGAGCAGTACTTC
.	14	TRBJ2-2	few	TRBV28	CASNPTGNYGELFF	TGTGCCAGCAATCCAACAGGGAACTACGGGGAGCTGTTTTTT
.	10	TRBJ1-2	many	TRBV3-1	CASSQVGVTF	TGTGCCAGCAGCCAAGTTGGGGTCACCTTC
.	14	TRBJ2-5	few	TRBV2	CASSDLPTQETQYF	TGTGCCAGCAGTGATCTACCCACCCAAGAGACCCAGTACTTC
TRBD2	18	TRBJ2-3	few	TRBV24-1	CATSDLHGTSGSTDTQYF	TGTGCCACCAGTGATTTGCATGGGACTAGCGGGAGTACAGATACGCAGTATTTT
.	15	TRBJ1-2	.	TRBV6-1	CASSGFNGSLYGYTF	TGTGCCAGCAGTGGATTTAACGGGTCCCTCTATGGCTACACCTTC
.	15	TRBJ1-1	.	TRBV4-3	CASSHARMGNTEAFF	TGCGCCAGCAGCCATGCTAGAATGGGCAACACTGAAGCTTTCTTT
TRBD1	13	TRBJ2-5	few	TRBV6-5	CASSFDRGKTQYF	TGTGCCAGCAGTTTCGACAGGGGAAAGACCCAGTACTTC
TRBD1	17	TRBJ1-2	few	TRBV4-1	CASSQASGQVSNYGYTF	TGCGCCAGCAGCCAAGCTTCCGGACAGGTGTCTAACTATGGCTACACCTTC
.	18	TRBJ1-2	few	TRBV5-1	CASSLVGGTPTERYGYTF	TGCGCCAGCAGCTTGGTAGGTGGGACACCCACTGAACGATATGGCTACACCTTC
.	11	TRBJ2-7	few	TRBV7-8	CASSTFYEQYF	TGTGCCAGCAGCACCTTCTACGAGCAGTACTTC
TRBD2	13	TRBJ2-1	few	TRBV6-5	CASSYSSVGLQFF	TGTGCCAGCAGTTACTCGAGTGTGGGACTACAGTTCTTC
.	15	TRBJ1-5	few	TRBV20-1	CSARERQVSNQPQHF	TGCAGTGCTAGAGAGAGACAGGTTAGCAATCAGCCCCAGCATTTT
TRBD1	13	TRBJ2-2	.	TRBV27	CASSPGQSGELFF	TGTGCCAGCAGTCCGGGACAGTCCGGGGAGCTGTTTTTT
.	11	TRBJ2-1	few	TRBV20-1	CSQTAIEEQFF	TGCAGCCAGACTGCTATCGAGGAGCAGTTCTTC
.	13	TRBJ2-1	many	TRBV20-1	CSARDVKQNEQFF	TGCAGTGCTAGAGATGTGAAACAGAATGAGCAGTTCTTC
.	14	TRBJ1-4	few	TRBV12-3/TRBV12-4	CASSLAWGREKLFF	TGTGCCAGCAGTTTGGCGTGGGGACGGGAAAAACTGTTTTTT
.	12	TRBJ2-1	few	TRBV7-9	CASSTGNNEQFF	TGTGCCAGCAGCACAGGGAACAATGAGCAGTTCTTC
.	16	TRBJ2-7	.	TRBV6-5	CASSYSVGYRPYEQYF	TGTGCCAGCAGTTACTCGGTCGGGTACAGGCCCTACGAGCAGTACTTC
.	14	TRBJ2-7	.	TRBV6-1	CASIEEGQVVEQYF	TGTGCCAGCATCGAGGAAGGCCAGGTCGTCGAGCAGTACTTC
TRBD1	15	TRBJ2-1	.	TRBV7-9	CASSLRTGDHNEQFF	TGTGCCAGCAGCTTACGGACAGGGGACCACAATGAGCAGTTCTTC
.	14	TRBJ1-1	many	TRBV4-3	CASSQTVMNTEAFF	TGCGCCAGCAGCCAGACAGTCATGAACACTGAAGCTTTCTTT
.	16	TRBJ2-5	many	TRBV3-1	CASSQWGLKLQETQYF	TGTGCCAGCAGCCAATGGGGACTTAAACTGCAAGAGACCCAGTACTTC
.	13	TRBJ2-1	.	TRBV2	CASSVGTYNEQFF	TGTGCCAGCAGTGTGGGAACCTACAATGAGCAGTTCTTC
TRBD2	14	TRBJ2-7	.	TRBV20-1	CSASGLAGFYEQYF	TGCAGTGCTAGTGGGCTAGCGGGATTCTACGAGCAGTACTTC
TRBD1	14	TRBJ2-7	few	TRBV2	CASSPTGWSNEQYF	TGTGCCAGCAGCCCGACAGGGTGGTCTAACGAGCAGTACTTC
.	14	TRBJ2-4	medium-sized	TRBV28	CASSLQGAKNIQYF	TGTGCCAGCAGTCTCCAGGGAGCCAAAAACATTCAGTACTTC
TRBD1	15	TRBJ2-7	.	TRBV29-1	CSVLMLDRGSYEQYF	TGCAGCGTCCTCATGCTGGACAGGGGTTCCTACGAGCAGTACTTC
TRBD2	15	TRBJ2-1	many	TRBV29-1	CSVEDRGLRHNEQFF	TGCAGCGTTGAAGATCGGGGACTAAGGCACAATGAGCAGTTCTTC
TRBD1	16	TRBJ2-1	many	TRBV5-1	CASSINRGEKYNEQFF	TGCGCCAGCAGCATAAACAGGGGTGAGAAGTACAATGAGCAGTTCTTC
.	16	TRBJ2-7	many	TRBV28	CASSFNPGPGLDEQYF	TGTGCCAGCAGTTTCAATCCGGGACCGGGGCTAGACGAGCAGTACTTC
.	14	TRBJ2-1	.	TRBV6-5	CASSYATGNNEQFF	TGTGCCAGCAGTTATGCGACTGGGAACAATGAGCAGTTCTTC
.	16	TRBJ2-2	.	TRBV7-9	CASSLVGRGNTGELFF	TGTGCCAGCAGCTTAGTCGGCAGGGGAAACACCGGGGAGCTGTTTTTT
.	16	TRBJ2-7	.	TRBV7-9	CASSLAAGTTSYEQYF	TGTGCCAGCAGCTTAGCGGCCGGGACGACCTCCTACGAGCAGTACTTC
.	11	TRBJ2-7	few	TRBV29-1	CSGNLGNEQYF	TGCAGCGGCAATTTGGGAAACGAGCAGTACTTC
.	18	TRBJ1-3	.	TRBV10-3	CAISGFVGDYLSGNTIYF	TGTGCCATCAGTGGCTTCGTGGGAGACTACCTCTCTGGAAACACCATATATTTT
TRBD2	14	TRBJ2-1	once	TRBV20-1	CSASAGVRYNEQFF	TGCAGTGCATCCGCGGGAGTCCGATACAATGAGCAGTTCTTC
.	14	TRBJ1-3	.	TRBV12-3/TRBV12-4	CASSLVGSGNTIYF	TGTGCCAGCAGTTTGGTAGGCTCTGGAAACACCATATATTTT
.	14	TRBJ1-3	many	TRBV12-3/TRBV12-4	CASSLTPSGNTIYF	TGTGCCAGCAGTTTGACACCCTCTGGAAACACCATATATTTT
TRBD1	14	TRBJ2-7	.	TRBV10-1	CASSDETGDDEQYF	TGCGCCAGCAGTGACGAGACAGGGGATGACGAGCAGTACTTC